These 2 T cell receptor beta chains were sequenced from one sample in a study of OX40 agonist ivuxolimab in advanced cancers. TCRdb's copy holds only in-frame clones and misses some; the assay was immunoSEQ multiplex PCR. The sample consists of about 26,000 clones, about 90% of them appearing once. This sample comprised CD4+ or CD8+ T cells sorted from blood, obtained in a trial of the OX40 agonist ivuxolimab. The receptors derive from an adult with an advanced solid tumor such as melanoma, head and neck, liver or kidney cancer.

This chain joins TRBV28 and TRBJ1-2; unclear D gene. Trimming removed 1 base from V and 2 bases from J, with 8 bases in between. The CDR3 totals 14 residues. Per the germline V gene, CDR1 is MDHEN and CDR2 is SYDVKM. CDR3 amino acids: CASSLFRVNYGYTF. Here the CDR3 DNA reads TGTGCCAGCAGTTTATTTAGGGTAAACTATGGCTACACCTTC.

This clone is a singleton in its sample. V and J are TRBV6-5 and TRBJ1-6; D is unclear. V dropped 5 bases and J dropped 4 bases, with 12 bases sitting between them. This CDR3 has 15 amino acids. CDR1 is MNHEY, CDR2 SVGAGI, per germline. In nucleotides, the CDR3 is TGTGCCAGCAGTCCGGGCCTCATTTATAATTCACCCCTCCACTTT. It yields the protein CASSPGLIYNSPLHF.